The 28 T cell receptor beta chains below come from one sample, sequenced in a study of blood T cell repertoires in COVID-19. Sequencing used immunoSEQ multiplex PCR; TCRdb keeps in-frame clones, though not all of them. The sample carries 130,000 to 150,000 clones, 65% to 90% recorded once. Sequencing was done on a sample of peripheral blood. These TCRs come from a human donor in a cohort sampled during active COVID-19.

With respect to this clone: The junction departs from the called germline gene at one end, perhaps through a read error. The CDR3, as DNA: TGTGCCAGCAGTGCCGCTAGCGGGAGGGTCTTC. Translation: CASSAASGRVF. This chain joins TRBV12-3 or TRBV12-4 and TRBJ2-1; 12 bases match TRBD2. The CDR3 has 11 amino acids.

The rearrangement links TRBV13 to TRBJ2-1; a weak D match, TRBD2 (6 bases). V gave up 5 bases and J gave up 2 bases, with 28 bases separating them. The germline V gene has CDR1 PRHDT and CDR2 FYEKMQ (reference sequence). The CDR3 is made up of 20 amino acids. The CDR3 DNA follows: TGTGCCAGCAGCCCCCCCGGAGTGGGCTTTCTAGCGATCCCCTACAATGAGCAGTTCTTC. Amino acids: CASSPPGVGFLAIPYNEQFF. Complete variable domain (other parts from reference TRBV13 and TRBJ2-1): AAGVIQSPRHLIKEKRETATLKCYPIPRHDTVYWYQQGPGQDPQFLISFYEKMQSDKGSIPDRFSAQQFSDYHSELNMSSLELGDSALYFCASSPPGVGFLAIPYNEQFFGPGTRLTVL.

The V gene is TRBV29-1, the J gene TRBJ1-2, with 7 nucleotides matching TRBD1. The germline V gene encodes CDR1 SQVTM and CDR2 ANQGSEA. The V gene end was trimmed by 4 bases and the J gene end by 5 bases; junction bases not matched to a gene: 4. The CDR3 has 12 amino acids. The CDR3 DNA reads as TGCAGCGTTGGAAGACAGGGTTATGGCTACACCTTC. Translation gives CSVGRQGYGYTF.

The table lists this clone with a few counts. This chain links TRBV19 with TRBJ1-6; D unresolved. V dropped 7 bases and J dropped 8 bases, with 12 bases sitting between them. There are 13 residues in the CDR3. Germline V gene lookup returns CDR1 LNHDA and CDR2 SQIVND (reference sequence). In DNA form, the CDR3 reads TGTGCCAGTAAGCTAGAAGCAGATTCACCCCTCCACTTT. It specifies CASKLEADSPLHF. The variable domain in full, with the rest retrieved from reference TRBV19 and TRBJ1-6, is DGGITQSPKYLFRKEGQNVTLSCEQNLNHDAMYWYRQDPGQGLRLIYYSQIVNDFQKGDIAEGYSVSREKKESFPLTVTSAQKNPTAFYLCASKLEADSPLHFGNGTRLTVT.

V is TRBV29-1 and J is TRBJ2-1, with a tentative D call TRBD2 (5 bases). V shed 1 base and J shed 3 bases, with 16 bases lying between them. The CDR3 has 16 residues. Germline loops: CDR1 SQVTM, CDR2 ANQGSEA. The CDR3 sequence is CSVEGPPGSLYNEQFF. For the CDR3, the DNA is TGCAGCGTTGAAGGGCCTCCGGGGAGCCTCTACAATGAGCAGTTCTTC.

The chain links TRBV6-5 to TRBJ2-1; TRBD1 aligns across 7 bases. CDR1 is MNHEY and CDR2 is SVGAGI in the germline V gene. Trimming took 5 bases from V and 4 from J; bases not matched to a gene: 8. The CDR3 runs to 15 residues. As DNA, the CDR3 is TGTGCCAGCAGTCCTACAGGGGCCGCGTACAATGAGCAGTTCTTC. Its protein is CASSPTGAAYNEQFF.

The CDR3 loop reads CASSLRDRVTGELFF. CDR3 nucleotide sequence: TGTGCCAGCAGTTTACGGGACAGGGTTACCGGGGAGCTGTTTTTT. J is TRBJ2-2 and V is TRBV28; 9 nucleotides match TRBD1. Germline V CDR1 and CDR2: MDHEN, SYDVKM. After removal of 2 bases from V and 5 bases from J, the junction contained 3 bases not matched to a gene. This CDR3 spans 15 amino acids. Based on the CDR3 plus reference TRBV28 and TRBJ2-2, the full variable domain is DVKVTQSSRYLVKRTGEKVFLECVQDMDHENMFWYRQDPGLGLRLIYFSYDVKMKEKGDIPEGYSVSREKKERFSLILESASTNQTSMYLCASSLRDRVTGELFFGEGSRLTVL.

The chain joins TRBV6-1 to TRBJ2-7; TRBD2 aligns across 9 bases. CDR3 length: 15 residues. Germline values: CDR1 MNHNS, CDR2 SASEGT. Trimming took 2 bases from V and 6 from J; bases not matched to a gene: 8. The CDR3 bases are TGTGCCAGCAGTGAATACGGACTAGCGATCCCCGAGCAGTACTTC. It codes for CASSEYGLAIPEQYF.

This clone was picked up one time. The chain carries TRBV28 and TRBJ1-3; D perhaps matches TRBD1 (6 bases). V was pared by 5 bases and J by 0 bases, with 11 bases between. CDR3 length equals 15 residues. Germline lookup yields CDR1 MDHEN and CDR2 SYDVKM. The CDR3 region has the DNA TGTGCCAGCAGTCCATCGACAGGCTCTGGAAACACCATATATTTT. This sequence encodes CASSPSTGSGNTIYF.

This clone occurred many times. The same CDR3 also results from other DNA sequences found in this sample. The rearrangement joins TRBV7-9 to TRBJ2-5; TRBD1 matches 9 bases. The CDR3 is 14 amino acids. Trimming removed 5 bases from V and 5 bases from J; junction bases left unmatched: 6. The germline gives CDR1 SEHNR, CDR2 FQNEAQ (reference sequence). CDR3 region: CASSPGQGRETQYF. CDR3 nucleotide sequence: TGTGCCAGCAGCCCGGGACAGGGAAGGGAGACCCAGTACTTC. Combining the CDR3 with reference TRBV7-9 and TRBJ2-5 gives the whole variable domain DTGVSQNPRHKITKRGQNVTFRCDPISEHNRLYWYRQTLGQGPEFLTYFQNEAQLEKSRLLSDRFSAERPKGSFSTLEIQRTEQGDSAMYLCASSPGQGRETQYFGPGTRLLVL.

This rearrangement joins TRBV14 to TRBJ2-7; 9 bases align to TRBD2. This CDR3 is 16 amino acids long. The germline V gene has CDR1 SGHDN and CDR2 FVKESK. The V and J ends lost 4 bases and 5 bases, in that order; junction bases with no gene match: 12. The CDR3 DNA follows: TGTGCCAGCAGCCCTGGTTTTAGCGGGAGTGTCCACGAGCAGTACTTC. It yields the protein CASSPGFSGSVHEQYF. The full variable domain, completed using reference TRBV14 and TRBJ2-7, is EAGVTQFPSHSVIEKGQTVTLRCDPISGHDNLYWYRRVMGKEIKFLLHFVKESKQDESGMPNNRFLAERTGGTYSTLKVQPAELEDSGVYFCASSPGFSGSVHEQYFGPGTRLTVT.

About this clone itself: The sample carries other DNA sequences with the same CDR3. The J gene is TRBJ2-5, the V gene TRBV9; D ambiguous. Germline lookup yields CDR1 SGDLS and CDR2 YYNGEE. V lost 0 bases and J 2 bases, leaving 5 bases between the germline ends. CDR3 length equals 13 residues. CDR3 nucleotides: TGTGCCAGCAGCGTAGGAGGACAAGAGACCCAGTACTTC. It encodes CASSVGGQETQYF.

The chain combines TRBV7-8 with TRBJ1-2, with a tentative D call TRBD1 (5 bases). CDR3 length: 14 amino acids. V dropped 1 base and J dropped 2 bases, with 8 bases sitting between them. Germline CDR1 is SGHVS and CDR2 is FQNEAQ. This chain's CDR3 is CASSLDRSNYGYTF. In nucleotides, the CDR3 is TGTGCCAGCAGCTTAGACAGGTCAAACTATGGCTACACCTTC.

The chain uses TRBV2 and TRBJ2-1; 14 bases align to TRBD2. In germline, CDR1 is SNHLY, CDR2 FYNNEI. The V and J ends lost 6 bases and 0 bases, in that order; junction bases with no gene match: 1. The CDR3 extends over 16 amino acids. Here the CDR3 reads CASRGTSGSSYNEQFF. In DNA form, the CDR3 reads TGTGCCAGCAGAGGGACTAGCGGGAGCTCCTACAATGAGCAGTTCTTC.

The chain is built from TRBV7-9 and TRBJ2-7; perhaps TRBD1 as D (5 bases). CDR1 and CDR2 from the germline V gene are SEHNR and FQNEAQ (reference sequence). V was cut by 1 base and J by 4 bases, with 11 bases left in between. There are 14 residues in the CDR3. The CDR3 bases are TGTGCCAGCAGCTTAGGACAGTCCCGTTACGAGCAGTACTTC. It codes for CASSLGQSRYEQYF.

V usage is TRBV7-9 and J usage is TRBJ2-7, with TRBD2 matching 14 bases. The germline gives CDR1 SEHNR, CDR2 FQNEAQ (reference sequence). V shed 4 bases, J shed 2 bases, and the junction held 7 bases outside the gene matches. There are 17 residues in the CDR3. The CDR3 loop is CASSSSGTSGSPYEQYF. The CDR3 DNA sequence: TGTGCCAGCAGCTCCTCCGGGACTAGCGGGAGCCCCTACGAGCAGTACTTC.

This chain uses TRBV7-6 with TRBJ2-7, with 7 bases lining up with TRBD2. There are 15 residues in the CDR3. Germline assignment: CDR1 SGHVS and CDR2 FNYEAQ. With V trimmed by 1 base and J by 3 bases, 6 bases remained unmatched. CDR3 in DNA: TGTGCCAGCAGCTTAGGGGGGGGTCTCTACTACGAGCAGTACTTC. Its translation is CASSLGGGLYYEQYF.

This clone occurred many times. The genes are TRBV7-9 and TRBJ1-6, with D maybe TRBD1 (6 bases). Germline CDR1 and CDR2: SEHNR and FQNEAQ (reference sequence). The CDR3 loop spans 16 amino acids. Trimming took 5 bases from V and 0 from J, leaving 11 bases between them. The CDR3 DNA follows: TGTGCCAGCAGCCCGGACAGTCGCTCCTATAATTCACCCCTCCACTTT. This codes for CASSPDSRSYNSPLHF.

This clone came up many times. The rearrangement uses TRBV14 and TRBJ1-3; D unresolved. V gave up 4 bases and J gave up 4 bases, with 14 bases separating them. Germline V CDR1 and CDR2: SGHDN, FVKESK. The CDR3 sequence is 15 residues long. The CDR3 reads CASSRPGNSGNTIYF. CDR3 sequence (DNA): TGTGCCAGCAGCCGCCCGGGGAATAGCGGAAACACCATATATTTT.

V gene TRBV19 combines with J gene TRBJ1-5, with D uncertain. The CDR3 has 15 amino acids. Trimming removed 7 bases at V and 9 bases at J, with 22 bases between. Germline V gene data show CDR1 as LNHDA and CDR2 as SQIVND (reference sequence). The CDR3 loop is CASTPEARARRPQHF. CDR3 DNA: TGTGCCAGTACCCCCGAAGCGAGAGCACGCAGGCCCCAGCATTTT.

CDR3 in DNA: TGTGCCAGCAGCCCTCGTCTAGCCGGGAGCACAGATACGCAGTATTTT. It codes for CASSPRLAGSTDTQYF. The chain is built from TRBV3-1 (or the pseudogene TRBV3-2) and TRBJ2-3; possible D gene TRBD2, 5 bases. The germline V gene has CDR1 LGHDT and CDR2 YNNKEL (reference sequence). This CDR3 has 16 residues. Trimming removed 4 bases from V and 0 bases from J, with 14 bases in between.

This clone was observed once. The chain couples TRBV9 to TRBJ2-7; TRBD1 agrees at 8 bases. The germline gives CDR1 SGDLS, CDR2 YYNGEE. J gave up 3 bases and V 3 bases, and 5 bases lay outside the gene matches. The CDR3 extends over 14 amino acids. CDR3 in amino acids: CASSATGADYEQYF. In DNA form, the CDR3 reads TGTGCCAGCAGCGCGACAGGGGCGGACTACGAGCAGTACTTC.

V is TRBV4-3 and J is TRBJ2-1; 11 nucleotides match TRBD2. V shed 4 bases and J 3 bases; nucleotides not matched to a gene: 5. CDR3 length: 16 amino acids. Germline CDR1 is LGHNA and CDR2 is YSLEER. The CDR3 sequence is CASSPLSGRDYNEQFF. CDR3 sequence (DNA): TGCGCCAGCAGCCCTCTTAGCGGGAGGGACTACAATGAGCAGTTCTTC.

The rearrangement joins TRBV6-5 to TRBJ2-7; no clear D. Germline CDR1 MNHEY, CDR2 SVGAGI. V lost 2 bases and J lost 0, with 8 bases in between. CDR3 size: 14 residues. DNA for the CDR3: TGTGCCAGCAGTTACGCACTTAACTCCTACGAGCAGTACTTC. Protein product: CASSYALNSYEQYF.

This sequence joins TRBV6-2 or TRBV6-3 and TRBJ2-7, with TRBD2 identical over 12 bases. The V gene end was trimmed by 4 bases and the J gene end by 3 bases; junction bases not matched to a gene: 7. The CDR3 is made up of 16 amino acids. Germline CDR1 MNHEY, CDR2 SVGEGT. The CDR3 sequence is CASSSPGLAGLYEQYF. CDR3 DNA: TGTGCCAGCAGTTCACCCGGACTAGCGGGACTCTACGAGCAGTACTTC.

This clone was detected a few times. The V call is TRBV19, the J call TRBJ1-1; D is ambiguous. Trimming pared 9 bases from V and 0 bases from J, leaving 20 bases between. Germline V gives CDR1 LNHDA, CDR2 SQIVND (reference sequence). This CDR3 region has 16 residues. In DNA form, the CDR3 reads TGTGCCAGCCTGTTCACGGGTTCGAGAATGAACACTGAAGCTTTCTTT. Amino acid sequence: CASLFTGSRMNTEAFF.

The gene calls are TRBV5-1 and TRBJ2-2, with TRBD1 matching 11 bases. V gave up 4 bases and J gave up 4 bases; unmatched junction bases: 6. The CDR3 is made up of 16 amino acids. Germline V gives CDR1 SGHRS, CDR2 YFSETQ. The CDR3 nucleotides are TGCGCCAGCAGCCCGGGACAGGGGGGAGCCACCGGGGAGCTGTTTTTT. It specifies CASSPGQGGATGELFF. Filled out from reference TRBV5-1 and TRBJ2-2, the complete variable domain reads KAGVTQTPRYLIKTRGQQVTLSCSPISGHRSVSWYQQTPGQGLQFLFEYFSETQRNKGNFPGRFSGRQFSNSRSEMNVSTLELGDSALYLCASSPGQGGATGELFFGEGSRLTVL.

This chain uses TRBV18 with TRBJ2-5, with 9 positions matching TRBD1. Looked up from germline, CDR1 is KGHSH and CDR2 is LQKENI. This CDR3 is 14 amino acids long. V lost 3 bases and J lost 5; bases outside the gene matches: 4. The CDR3 sequence is CASSPGQGWETQYF. The CDR3 DNA follows: TGTGCCAGCTCACCGGGACAGGGCTGGGAGACCCAGTACTTC.